One TCR beta chain is described in this entry. This specimen comes from a study of preoperative IRX-2 immunotherapy in early breast cancer. Generated by immunoSEQ multiplex PCR, the TCRdb table keeps only in-frame clones and is missing some. The data show 35,000 to 50,000 clones, around 96% seen once. The treatment: preoperative locoregional IRX-2 cytokine immunotherapy. This phase Ib study tested locoregional IRX-2 cytokine immunotherapy given before surgery. With 3 bases clipped from V and 5 bases from J, the junction kept 3 bases outside the gene matches. Germline V gives CDR1 KGHSH, CDR2 LQKENI. The CDR3 loop spans 13 amino acids.

The chain employs TRBV18 and TRBJ2-7; 8 nucleotides agree with TRBD2. The sequence was obtained from a human donor with breast cancer. The sequenced sample was tumor tissue, obtained after IRX-2 immunotherapy. The CDR3 reads CASSPGTSDEQYF. CDR3 bases: TGTGCCAGCTCACCCGGGACTAGTGACGAGCAGTACTTC.